The sequence of this TCR beta chain was determined in a study of cytomegalovirus exposure and HLA in healthy donors. Overall study results and limits: Researchers reported in a later analysis that a missense DCLRE1C variant was tied to TCR beta V- and J-gene trimming. CMV serostatus was the only recorded immune exposure for donors. In a later analysis, specific HLA alleles were associated with 15,000 or so TCR beta sequences at a 0.05 false discovery rate. By HLA locus, TCR association rates varied in a later analysis, with DRB1 showing the most and HLA-C the fewest.

The V end lost 6 bases, the J end lost 9 bases, and 12 bases lay between the germline ends. Germline CDR1 is MNHNS and CDR2 is SASEGT. The CDR3 totals 12 residues. Of note for this clone: Its specificity is not known.

This PCR relied on a set of 60 Vbeta primers and 13 Jbeta primers. Sequenced by immunoSEQ multiplex PCR; TCRdb stores in-frame clones only, minus some. The sample lists approximately 150,000 clones; around three fifths were seen once. V usage is TRBV6-1 and J usage is TRBJ1-5; no clear D gene. The sample taken for sequencing was PBMCs. The clonotype originates from a male donor in good health and CMV-seronegative. In DNA form, the CDR3 reads TGTGCCAGCAGACAGTCTTCCGGGCCCCAGCATTTT. Its protein product is CASRQSSGPQHF.